Shown below are 21 T cell receptor beta chains from a single sample sequenced in a study of T cell repertoires in cytomegalovirus infection. TCRdb re-analysed the reads in MiXCR, keeping a single row per CDR3 protein. Of around 800,000 distinct CDR3 sequences in the sample, approximately 32% were seen once. What these receptors recognize is not known. Source: cultured CD8+ T cells from PBMCs, taken from culture after CMV antigen stimulation. Every receptor here comes from a human donor in good health (CMV status not recorded). Some clones in this sample may be carry-over from other donors' samples.

This clonotype was seen only a few times. The chain joins TRBV19 to TRBJ2-1; 7 nucleotides align to TRBD2. V lost 9 bases to trimming and J lost 6 bases; unmatched junction nucleotides: 11. Germline lookup yields CDR1 LNHDA and CDR2 SQIVND (reference sequence). The CDR3 loop spans 14 amino acids. The DNA for the CDR3 is TGTGCCAGCTTGGGGGGGTTACGAGGCAATGAGCAGTTCTTC. The encoded protein is CASLGGLRGNEQFF.

The chain links TRBV3-1 to TRBJ2-1, with D perhaps TRBD1 (5 bases). V was pared by 2 bases and J by 3 bases, with 20 bases between. There are 18 residues in the CDR3. Germline loops: CDR1 LGHDT, CDR2 YNNKEL (reference sequence). The CDR3 bases are TGTGCCAGCAGCCAAATTGAAAGGGGCTCACCGATCTACAATGAGCAGTTCTTC. Residues: CASSQIERGSPIYNEQFF.

The chain carries TRBV4-1 and TRBJ2-1, with TRBD2 matching 10 bases. This CDR3 spans 15 amino acids. Losses at the gene ends were 1 base for V and 3 bases for J; bases not matched to a gene: 0. Germline V CDR1 and CDR2: MGHRA, YSYEKL. The CDR3 coding sequence is TGCGCCAGCAGCCAAGGGACTAGCGGCTACAATGAGCAGTTCTTC. It translates to CASSQGTSGYNEQFF.

This clonotype appeared a few times. The chain has TRBV25-1 and TRBJ2-2; perhaps D is TRBD1 or TRBD2 (5 bases each). V lost 0 bases to trimming and J lost 1 base, with 24 bases between them. Germline CDR1 reads MGHDK; CDR2 reads SYGVNS. The CDR3 runs to 21 residues. The CDR3 DNA sequence: TGTGCCAGCAGTGAATATCCGGGGACGGTCGCCACCCCAGGGAACACCGGGGAGCTGTTTTTT. Translation: CASSEYPGTVATPGNTGELFF.

The gene calls are TRBV28 and TRBJ1-1; no firm D call. The V end lost 4 bases, the J end lost 5 bases, and 14 bases lay between the germline ends. The CDR3 is 14 amino acids. CDR1 is MDHEN and CDR2 is SYDVKM in the germline V gene. The DNA of the CDR3 is TGTGCCAGCAGTTCGGCGGGGAAGGAAACTGAAGCTTTCTTT. This gives the protein CASSSAGKETEAFF. Filled out from reference TRBV28 and TRBJ1-1, the complete variable domain reads DVKVTQSSRYLVKRTGEKVFLECVQDMDHENMFWYRQDPGLGLRLIYFSYDVKMKEKGDIPEGYSVSREKKERFSLILESASTNQTSMYLCASSSAGKETEAFFGQGTRLTVV.

The chain combines TRBV4-1 with TRBJ2-2; D unresolved. The CDR3 runs 15 residues. V lost 5 bases, J lost 3 bases, and 13 bases lay in between. Germline V lookup: CDR1 MGHRA, CDR2 YSYEKL. The CDR3, as DNA: TGCGCCAGCAGCTCCGTCGGTACCCACACCGGGGAGCTGTTTTTT. The encoded protein is CASSSVGTHTGELFF.

A few counts support this clonotype. Just one base apart from a much larger clone, this may be a read error. V usage is TRBV5-6 and J usage is TRBJ2-1, with D possibly TRBD1 on 6 matching bases. Germline V gives CDR1 SGHDT, CDR2 YYEEEE. V lost 3 bases and J lost 9, with 7 bases in between. The CDR3 runs 11 residues. CDR3 in amino acids: CASSSGVEQFF. The DNA for the CDR3 is TGTGCCAGCAGCTCAGGGGTTGAGCAGTTCTTC.

The chain carries TRBV7-9 and TRBJ2-5, with D unresolved. The CDR3 loop spans 14 amino acids. The germline CDR1 and CDR2 sequences are SEHNR and FQNEAQ (reference sequence). The V end lost 4 bases, the J end lost 1 base, and 10 bases lay between the germline ends. Here the CDR3 reads CASSWIPTQETQYF. The CDR3 DNA reads TGTGCCAGCAGCTGGATACCTACCCAAGAGACCCAGTACTTC.

This clonotype occurred a few times. This chain links TRBV9 with TRBJ2-7; D is perhaps TRBD1 or TRBD2 (5 bases each). The V end lost 4 bases, the J end lost 2 bases, and 10 bases lay between the germline ends. Germline values: CDR1 SGDLS, CDR2 YYNGEE. The CDR3 has 13 residues. The CDR3 DNA follows: TGTGCCAGCAGCCGGGACCATCCCTACGAGCAGTACTTC. Translation gives CASSRDHPYEQYF.

The genes are TRBV2 and TRBJ2-7; 9 nucleotides align to TRBD1. The CDR3 loop spans 14 amino acids. In germline, CDR1 is SNHLY, CDR2 FYNNEI. The V segment lost 3 bases and the J segment 5 bases; nucleotides outside the gene matches: 5. The CDR3 sequence: CASSEGQGRDEQYV. The DNA of the CDR3 is TGTGCCAGCAGTGAGGGACAGGGAAGGGACGAGCAGTACGTC.

Concerning this clonotype itself: One junction end disagrees with the germline gene, perhaps due to a read error. CDR3 DNA: TGTGCCAGCAGTGAAGCAGTGAGCCTCTTC. Protein sequence: CASSEAVSLF. The gene calls are TRBV27 and TRBJ1-2; D uncertain. Germline V gene sequence: CDR1 MNHEY, CDR2 SMNVEV (reference sequence). The CDR3 is made up of 10 amino acids.

The chain is built from TRBV4-1 and TRBJ2-1; D possibly uses TRBD1 or TRBD2 (6 bases each). V was cut by 4 bases and J by 5 bases, with 18 bases left in between. The germline V gene encodes CDR1 MGHRA and CDR2 YSYEKL. This CDR3 comprises 16 residues. The CDR3 spells CASSPHGGGPNNEQFF. CDR3 DNA: TGCGCCAGCAGCCCCCATGGAGGGGGGCCCAACAATGAGCAGTTCTTC.

The chain carries TRBV7-8 and TRBJ2-7; possible D gene TRBD1, 6 bases. Between the trimmed V and J ends, which lost 1 base and 11 bases, there was a span of 18 bases. CDR3 length: 14 amino acids. Per the germline V gene, CDR1 is SGHVS and CDR2 is FQNEAQ. The CDR3 sequence is CASSLGGTPEKKYV. CDR3 coding DNA: TGTGCCAGCAGCTTAGGAGGGACACCAGAAAAGAAGTACGTC.

The rearrangement uses TRBV24-1 and TRBJ2-1; a weak D match, TRBD1 (6 bases). Deletions cut 4 bases from V and 8 bases from J, with 17 bases between. CDR3 size: 15 residues. The germline V gene encodes CDR1 KGHDR and CDR2 SFDVKD. The CDR3 loop reads CATSDRQDLTDEQFF. As DNA, the CDR3 is TGTGCCACCAGTGACAGACAGGACCTAACCGATGAGCAGTTCTTC.

The V and J genes are TRBV9 and TRBJ1-2, with a possible D match to TRBD1 (5 bases). The CDR3 runs 14 residues. V dropped 2 bases and J dropped 6 bases, with 14 bases sitting between them. CDR1 and CDR2 (germline): SGDLS, YYNGEE. The CDR3: CASSVIDRADGYTF. For the CDR3, the DNA is TGTGCCAGCAGCGTCATCGACAGAGCCGATGGCTACACCTTC.

This chain uses TRBV7-9 with TRBJ1-4; 9 nucleotides line up with TRBD1. The CDR3 spans 15 residues. The V segment lost 5 bases and the J segment 8 bases; nucleotides outside the gene matches: 9. From germline, CDR1 is SEHNR and CDR2 FQNEAQ (reference sequence). The DNA of the CDR3 is TGTGCCAGCAGCGGGGGGGACAGGGCATACGAAAAACTGTTTTTT. Translation: CASSGGDRAYEKLFF.

The J gene is TRBJ2-1, the V gene TRBV25-1; D uncertain. The CDR3 contains 11 residues. CDR1 is MGHDK and CDR2 is SYGVNS in the germline V gene. V was pared by 4 bases and J by 10 bases, with 8 bases between. CDR3 DNA: TGTGCCAGCAGTGCCGAAGGGGAGCAGTTCTTC. Translating gives CASSAEGEQFF.

The chain is built from TRBV15 and TRBJ1-4, with D hard to call. The CDR3 is made up of 16 amino acids. The germline V gene encodes CDR1 LNHNV and CDR2 YYDKDF (reference sequence). The ends were cut back, 2 bases at V and 3 bases at J, with 13 bases in the middle. In DNA, the CDR3 is TGTGCCACCAGCAGACGACGAGAGGCAGCTAATGAAAAACTGTTTTTT. Residues: CATSRRREAANEKLFF.

This rearrangement joins TRBV27 to TRBJ1-2; D may be TRBD1 (6 bases). Trimming stripped 0 bases from V and 5 bases from J, with 10 bases between. CDR1 is MNHEY and CDR2 is SMNVEV in the germline V gene (reference sequence). The CDR3 is 14 residues long. The DNA of the CDR3 is TGTGCCAGCAGTTTATCCGGGACAATGTATGGCTACACCTTC. Its protein product is CASSLSGTMYGYTF.

The table lists this clonotype with a few counts. The chain combines TRBV7-6 with TRBJ2-4; D is undetermined. Trimming took 5 bases from V and 1 from J, leaving 12 bases between them. The germline V gene has CDR1 SGHVS and CDR2 FNYEAQ. This CDR3 comprises 15 residues. The CDR3, as DNA: TGTGCCAGCAGCCCCCCCGCGGCGGCCAAAAACATTCAGTACTTC. Its protein is CASSPPAAAKNIQYF.

The V gene is TRBV2, the J gene TRBJ1-5; D uncertain. CDR3 length: 14 residues. V lost 6 bases to trimming and J lost 4 bases, with 13 bases between them. Germline V gene sequence: CDR1 SNHLY, CDR2 FYNNEI. The CDR3 sequence is CASSRAGWNQPQHF. CDR3 coding DNA: TGTGCCAGCAGCCGAGCGGGGTGGAATCAGCCCCAGCATTTT.